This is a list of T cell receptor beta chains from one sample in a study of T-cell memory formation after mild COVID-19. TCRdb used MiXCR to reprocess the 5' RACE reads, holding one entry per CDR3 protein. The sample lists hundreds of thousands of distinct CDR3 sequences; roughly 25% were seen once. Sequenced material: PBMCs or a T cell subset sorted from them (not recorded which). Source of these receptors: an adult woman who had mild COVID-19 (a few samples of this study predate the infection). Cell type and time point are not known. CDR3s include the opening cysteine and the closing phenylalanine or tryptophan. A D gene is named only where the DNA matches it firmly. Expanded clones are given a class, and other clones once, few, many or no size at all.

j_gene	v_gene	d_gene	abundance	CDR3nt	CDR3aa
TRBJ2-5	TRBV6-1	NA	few	TGTGCCAGCAATAGATTTGAGACCCAGTACTTC	CASNRFETQYF
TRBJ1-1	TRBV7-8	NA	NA	TGTGCCAGCAGGCCGAATGAAAACACTGAAGCTTTCTTT	CASRPNENTEAFF
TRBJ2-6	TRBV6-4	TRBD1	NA	TGTGCCAGCAGTGACTCGGGACAGGATGCCTCTGGGGCCAACGTCCTGACTTTC	CASSDSGQDASGANVLTF
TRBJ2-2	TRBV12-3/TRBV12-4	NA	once	TGTGCCAGCAGTCAGGGGTGGTACACCGGGGAGCTGTTTTTT	CASSQGWYTGELFF
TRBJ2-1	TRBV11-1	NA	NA	TGTGCCAGCAGCTTATTGGGAGCGGGCGGGCCGCTCAATGAGCAGTTCTTC	CASSLLGAGGPLNEQFF
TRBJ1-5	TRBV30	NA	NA	TGTGCCTGGGGACCACAGGGAAATCAGCCCCAGCATTTT	CAWGPQGNQPQHF
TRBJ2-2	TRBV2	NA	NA	TGTGCCAGCACCGGGACGGTAAACACCGGGGAGCTGTTTTTT	CASTGTVNTGELFF
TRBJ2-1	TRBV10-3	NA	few	TGTGCCATCAGTGAGCCTACCGAGGGCTCCTACAATGAGCAGTTCTTC	CAISEPTEGSYNEQFF
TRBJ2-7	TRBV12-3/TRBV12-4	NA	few	TGTGCCAGCAGTTTAAGAGGGGAGTATTACGAGCAGTACTTC	CASSLRGEYYEQYF
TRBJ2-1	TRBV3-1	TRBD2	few	TGTGCCAGCAGCAAACTCGGACTAGCGGTGGGGAATGAGCAGTTCTTC	CASSKLGLAVGNEQFF
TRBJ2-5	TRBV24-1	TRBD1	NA	TGTGCCACCAGGAGGACAGGCGAAGAGACCCAGTACTTC	CATRRTGEETQYF
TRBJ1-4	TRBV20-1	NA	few	TGCAGTGCTAGGGGGCTTTTTGTTGGGGACAATGAAAAACTGTTTTTT	CSARGLFVGDNEKLFF
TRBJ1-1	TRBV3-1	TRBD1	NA	TGTGCCAGCAGCCAAGCTAGGACAGGGTTCACTGAAGCTTTCTTT	CASSQARTGFTEAFF
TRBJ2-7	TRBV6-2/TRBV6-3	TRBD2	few	TGTGCCAGCAAGGGCGGGGGAAGCGTGAACGAGCAGTACTTC	CASKGGGSVNEQYF
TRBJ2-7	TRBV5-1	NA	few	TGCGCCAGCAGCATTGGCGACAGGGAGGCTCTCTACGAGCAGTACTTC	CASSIGDREALYEQYF
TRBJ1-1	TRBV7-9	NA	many	TGTGCCAGCAGCTTAGGTTTCAGGGAAGCTTTCTTT	CASSLGFREAFF
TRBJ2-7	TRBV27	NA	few	TGTGCCAGCAGTTTTCGGAGGGGATACGACGAGCAGTACTTC	CASSFRRGYDEQYF
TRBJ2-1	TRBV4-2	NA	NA	TGTGCCAGCAGCCAAGTCCTCGCCGGGAGCTCCTACAATGAGCAGTTCTTC	CASSQVLAGSSYNEQFF
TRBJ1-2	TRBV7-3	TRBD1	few	TGTGCCAGCAGCTTAATAGGAAGACAGGGGCAGACCTTC	CASSLIGRQGQTF
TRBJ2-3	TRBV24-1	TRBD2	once	TGTGCCACCAGAGCGGGGGGGGATACGCAGTATTTT	CATRAGGDTQYF
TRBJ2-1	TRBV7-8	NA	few	TGTGCCAGCTCCCCTCTTTTGGACCAGTTCTTC	CASSPLLDQFF
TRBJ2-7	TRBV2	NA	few	TGTGCCAGCAGTGAACGGACGAGCTCCTACGAGCAGTACTTC	CASSERTSSYEQYF
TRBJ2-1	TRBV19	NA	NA	TGTGCCACTACCTCTCCACCCTACAATGAGCAGTTCTTC	CATTSPPYNEQFF
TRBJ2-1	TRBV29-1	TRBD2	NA	TGCAGCGTGGGGGCTAGCGGGGGGGCCTACTACAATGAGCAGTTCTTC	CSVGASGGAYYNEQFF